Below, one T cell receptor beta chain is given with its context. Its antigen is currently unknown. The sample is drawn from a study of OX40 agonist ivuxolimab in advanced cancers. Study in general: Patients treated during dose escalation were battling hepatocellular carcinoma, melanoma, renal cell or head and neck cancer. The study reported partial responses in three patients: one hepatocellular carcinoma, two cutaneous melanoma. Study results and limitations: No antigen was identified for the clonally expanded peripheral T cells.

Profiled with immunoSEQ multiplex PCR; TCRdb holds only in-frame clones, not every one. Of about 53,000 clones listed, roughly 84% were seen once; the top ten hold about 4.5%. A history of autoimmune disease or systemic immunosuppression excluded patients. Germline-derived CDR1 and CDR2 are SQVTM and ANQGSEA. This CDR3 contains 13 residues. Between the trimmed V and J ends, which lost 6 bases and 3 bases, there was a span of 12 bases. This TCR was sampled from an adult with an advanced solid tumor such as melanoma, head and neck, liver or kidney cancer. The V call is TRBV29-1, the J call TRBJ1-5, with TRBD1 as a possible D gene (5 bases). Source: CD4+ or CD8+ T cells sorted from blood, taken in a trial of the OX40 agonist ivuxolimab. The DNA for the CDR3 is TGCAGCGTCCAGGGTGGCGTCAATCAGCCCCAGCATTTT. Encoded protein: CSVQGGVNQPQHF.